This T cell receptor beta chain was captured in a study of monozygotic twins with inflammatory bowel disease. Study-level findings and limits: A reduction in TCRbeta diversity (inverse Simpson) was seen in IBD patients relative to healthy co-twins. Reduced clonotype sharing with other individuals was observed in IBD patients relative to healthy twins, especially with disease activity. Patient-to-patient differences in immunosuppressive treatment may have added variability to the repertoires.

There are 14 residues in the CDR3. TCRdb reprocessed the 5' RACE reads; each CDR3 protein has one entry and no DNA is given. Recorded for this sample: roughly 100,000 distinct CDR3 sequences. Of note for this clonotype: Its cognate antigen is unknown.

Unsorted whole blood yielded the total RNA, with T cells left unselected. This sequence joins TRBV12-3 or TRBV12-4 and TRBJ2-7; TCRdb's D call, TRBD1, is unchecked because there is no DNA. Sequencing was performed on blood. The source is a human donor with ulcerative colitis or Crohn's disease, or a healthy co-twin of an affected twin (not recorded which). The CDR3 sequence: CASSGQGFAYEQYF.